The rows below give T cell receptor beta chains drawn from one sample of a study of early T cells in non-severe SARS-CoV-2 infection. TCRdb fed the 5' RACE reads into MiXCR, producing one record per CDR3 protein. The sample records more than 85,000 distinct CDR3 sequences, about 15% being singletons. Sequenced sample: whole blood. The receptors were sampled from an adult who was a healthcare worker with PCR-confirmed SARS-CoV-2 infection or an uninfected control (not recorded which). CDR3s include the opening cysteine and the closing phenylalanine or tryptophan. D genes are given only for firm matches. Size values are once, few and many counts, or a class for expanded clones, and some rows have none.

CDR3 protein: CASSPAGLIYNEQFF; CDR3 DNA: TGTGCCAGCAGCCCCGCTGGGTTAATATACAATGAGCAGTTCTTC; D gene: .; CDR3 length: 15; J gene: TRBJ2-1; V gene: TRBV9; clone size: .
CDR3 protein: CSALTPGQGANQPQHF; CDR3 DNA: TGCAGTGCTCTTACTCCGGGACAGGGGGCCAATCAGCCCCAGCATTTT; D gene: TRBD1; CDR3 length: 16; J gene: TRBJ1-5; V gene: TRBV20-1; clone size: few
CDR3 protein: CASTTSGGPSSYNEQFF; CDR3 DNA: TGTGCCAGCACCACTAGCGGGGGGCCTAGCTCCTACAATGAGCAGTTCTTC; D gene: TRBD2; CDR3 length: 17; J gene: TRBJ2-1; V gene: TRBV28; clone size: few
CDR3 protein: CASSFSRDRKVFYF; CDR3 DNA: TGTGCCAGCAGTTTTTCCCGGGACAGGAAAGTGTTTTACTTC; D gene: TRBD1; CDR3 length: 14; J gene: TRBJ2-5; V gene: TRBV6-2/TRBV6-3; clone size: few
CDR3 protein: CAIRPLDSLENGYTF; CDR3 DNA: TGTGCCATTCGACCTCTAGACTCCCTGGAGAATGGCTACACCTTC; D gene: .; CDR3 length: 15; J gene: TRBJ1-2; V gene: TRBV6-5; clone size: few
CDR3 protein: CASSLARNQPQHF; CDR3 DNA: TGTGCCAGCAGCTTAGCGAGGAATCAGCCCCAGCATTTT; D gene: .; CDR3 length: 13; J gene: TRBJ1-5; V gene: TRBV7-2; clone size: few
CDR3 protein: CASSFEQGYEQYF; CDR3 DNA: TGTGCCAGCAGTTTTGAACAGGGATACGAGCAGTACTTC; D gene: .; CDR3 length: 13; J gene: TRBJ2-7; V gene: TRBV27; clone size: many
CDR3 protein: CAWSVRYPGTGVPTEAFF; CDR3 DNA: TGTGCCTGGAGTGTAAGATATCCCGGGACAGGGGTTCCCACTGAAGCTTTCTTT; D gene: TRBD1; CDR3 length: 18; J gene: TRBJ1-1; V gene: TRBV30; clone size: few
CDR3 protein: CASSGGYSTEAFF; CDR3 DNA: TGTGCCAGCAGTGGAGGTTACTCCACTGAAGCTTTCTTT; D gene: .; CDR3 length: 13; J gene: TRBJ1-1; V gene: TRBV25-1; clone size: many
CDR3 protein: CASSVAETGVGEQYF; CDR3 DNA: TGTGCCAGCAGCGTAGCAGAGACAGGAGTGGGCGAGCAGTACTTC; D gene: .; CDR3 length: 15; J gene: TRBJ2-7; V gene: TRBV9; clone size: few
CDR3 protein: CASSQDGTGGTEQFF; CDR3 DNA: TGCGCCAGCAGCCAAGATGGGACAGGGGGAACTGAGCAGTTCTTC; D gene: TRBD1; CDR3 length: 15; J gene: TRBJ2-1; V gene: TRBV4-3; clone size: .
CDR3 protein: CASSSRASSGNTIYF; CDR3 DNA: TGTGCCAGCAGCTCCAGGGCCTCCTCTGGAAACACCATATATTTT; D gene: .; CDR3 length: 15; J gene: TRBJ1-3; V gene: TRBV7-9; clone size: .
CDR3 protein: CASISGTDNEKLFF; CDR3 DNA: TGTGCCAGCATCTCCGGGACAGATAATGAAAAACTGTTTTTT; D gene: TRBD1; CDR3 length: 14; J gene: TRBJ1-4; V gene: TRBV28; clone size: .
CDR3 protein: CASSLYSAGLSTDTQYF; CDR3 DNA: TGTGCCAGCAGTTTATACTCCGCGGGGCTGAGCACAGATACGCAGTATTTT; D gene: .; CDR3 length: 17; J gene: TRBJ2-3; V gene: TRBV27; clone size: .
CDR3 protein: CSANGGVNEQFF; CDR3 DNA: TGCAGCGCGAACGGAGGAGTTAATGAGCAGTTCTTC; D gene: .; CDR3 length: 12; J gene: TRBJ2-1; V gene: TRBV29-1; clone size: .
CDR3 protein: CAISESRGITDTQYF; CDR3 DNA: TGTGCCATCAGTGAGTCAAGAGGGATAACAGATACGCAGTATTTT; D gene: .; CDR3 length: 15; J gene: TRBJ2-3; V gene: TRBV10-3; clone size: .
CDR3 protein: CASSLDGYTEAFF; CDR3 DNA: TGCGCCAGCAGCTTGGATGGGTACACTGAAGCTTTCTTT; D gene: .; CDR3 length: 13; J gene: TRBJ1-1; V gene: TRBV5-1; clone size: .
CDR3 protein: CASSYAGQGAYEQYF; CDR3 DNA: TGTGCCAGCAGTTATGCGGGACAGGGGGCCTACGAGCAGTACTTC; D gene: TRBD1; CDR3 length: 15; J gene: TRBJ2-7; V gene: TRBV6-2/TRBV6-3; clone size: few
CDR3 protein: CATWGLEGDTEAFF; CDR3 DNA: TGTGCCACTTGGGGGCTCGAGGGTGACACTGAAGCTTTCTTT; D gene: .; CDR3 length: 14; J gene: TRBJ1-1; V gene: TRBV7-9; clone size: .
CDR3 protein: CASSIGRGTNEQYF; CDR3 DNA: TGTGCCAGCAGTATCGGGCGCGGGACAAACGAGCAGTACTTC; D gene: .; CDR3 length: 14; J gene: TRBJ2-7; V gene: TRBV5-4; clone size: few
CDR3 protein: CASSYSGQLNTEAFF; CDR3 DNA: TGTGCCAGCAGTTACTCAGGACAGCTGAACACTGAAGCTTTCTTT; D gene: .; CDR3 length: 15; J gene: TRBJ1-1; V gene: TRBV6-2/TRBV6-3; clone size: many
CDR3 protein: CASSVGEGAFGYTF; CDR3 DNA: TGTGCCAGCAGCGTAGGGGAAGGGGCGTTTGGCTACACCTTC; D gene: .; CDR3 length: 14; J gene: TRBJ1-2; V gene: TRBV9; clone size: few
CDR3 protein: CASSPQENTGELFF; CDR3 DNA: TGTGCCAGTAGTCCTCAGGAAAACACCGGGGAGCTGTTTTTT; D gene: .; CDR3 length: 14; J gene: TRBJ2-2; V gene: TRBV19; clone size: .
CDR3 protein: CASSLVPGLRSSPLHF; CDR3 DNA: TGTGCCAGCAGCTTAGTTCCGGGACTTAGGAGTTCACCCCTCCACTTT; D gene: .; CDR3 length: 16; J gene: TRBJ1-6; V gene: TRBV11-2; clone size: .
CDR3 protein: CASSLAKAGHTEAFF; CDR3 DNA: TGTGCCAGCAGCTTAGCGAAGGCAGGGCACACTGAAGCTTTCTTT; D gene: .; CDR3 length: 15; J gene: TRBJ1-1; V gene: TRBV7-9; clone size: .
CDR3 protein: CASSGEGREKLFF; CDR3 DNA: TGTGCCAGCTCGGGGGAAGGACGAGAAAAACTGTTTTTT; D gene: .; CDR3 length: 13; J gene: TRBJ1-4; V gene: TRBV18; clone size: .
CDR3 protein: CASSPVLAGDTQYF; CDR3 DNA: TGTGCCAGCAGCCCGGTTCTAGCGGGAGATACGCAGTATTTT; D gene: TRBD2; CDR3 length: 14; J gene: TRBJ2-3; V gene: TRBV7-2; clone size: few